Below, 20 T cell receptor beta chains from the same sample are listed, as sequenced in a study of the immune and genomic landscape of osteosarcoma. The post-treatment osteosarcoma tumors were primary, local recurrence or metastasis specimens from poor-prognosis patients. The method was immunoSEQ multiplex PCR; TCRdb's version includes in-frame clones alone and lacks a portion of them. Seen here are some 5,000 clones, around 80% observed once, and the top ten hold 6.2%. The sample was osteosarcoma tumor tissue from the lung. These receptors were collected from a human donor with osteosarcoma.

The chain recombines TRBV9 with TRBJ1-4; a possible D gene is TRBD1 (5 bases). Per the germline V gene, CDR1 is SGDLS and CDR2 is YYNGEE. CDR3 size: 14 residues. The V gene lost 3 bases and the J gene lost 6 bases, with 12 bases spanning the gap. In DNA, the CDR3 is TGTGCCAGCAGCGCGGGACGGGTCGATGAAAAACTGTTTTTT. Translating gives CASSAGRVDEKLFF.

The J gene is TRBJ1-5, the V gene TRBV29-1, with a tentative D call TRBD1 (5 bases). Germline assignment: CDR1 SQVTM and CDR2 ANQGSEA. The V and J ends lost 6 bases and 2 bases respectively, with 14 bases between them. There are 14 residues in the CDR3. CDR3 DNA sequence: TGCAGCGTCTCGGGACCGGGAGGCAATCAGCCCCAGCATTTT. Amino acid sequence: CSVSGPGGNQPQHF.

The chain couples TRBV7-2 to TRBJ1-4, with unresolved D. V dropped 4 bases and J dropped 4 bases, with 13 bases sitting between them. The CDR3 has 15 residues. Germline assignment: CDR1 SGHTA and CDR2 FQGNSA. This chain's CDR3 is CASSSYTDGNEKLFF. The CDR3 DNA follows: TGTGCCAGCAGCTCCTACACGGACGGTAATGAAAAACTGTTTTTT.

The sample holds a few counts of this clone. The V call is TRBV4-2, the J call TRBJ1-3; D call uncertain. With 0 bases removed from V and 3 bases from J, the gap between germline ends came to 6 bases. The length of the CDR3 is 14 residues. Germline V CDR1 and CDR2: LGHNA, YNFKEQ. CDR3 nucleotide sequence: TGTGCCAGCAGCCAAGACCGGGTTGGAAACACCATATATTTT. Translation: CASSQDRVGNTIYF.

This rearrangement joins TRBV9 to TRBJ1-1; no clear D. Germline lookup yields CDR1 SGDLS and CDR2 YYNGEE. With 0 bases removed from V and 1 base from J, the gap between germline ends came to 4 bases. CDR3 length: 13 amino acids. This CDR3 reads CASSVDRNTEAFF. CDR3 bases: TGTGCCAGCAGCGTAGACAGGAACACTGAAGCTTTCTTT.

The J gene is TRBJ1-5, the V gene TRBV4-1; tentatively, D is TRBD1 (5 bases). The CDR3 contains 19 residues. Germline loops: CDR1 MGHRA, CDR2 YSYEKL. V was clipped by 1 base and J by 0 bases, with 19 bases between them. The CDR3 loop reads CASSQGPIQGGFSNQPQHF. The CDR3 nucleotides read TGCGCCAGCAGCCAAGGTCCAATTCAGGGAGGGTTTAGCAATCAGCCCCAGCATTTT.

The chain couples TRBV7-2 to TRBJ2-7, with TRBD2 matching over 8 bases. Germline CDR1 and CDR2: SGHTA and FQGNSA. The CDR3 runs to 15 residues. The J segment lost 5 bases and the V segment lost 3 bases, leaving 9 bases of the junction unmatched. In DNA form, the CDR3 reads TGTGCCAGCAGCTTCGGGAGGGGAATGTCTCACGAGCAGTACTTC. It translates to CASSFGRGMSHEQYF. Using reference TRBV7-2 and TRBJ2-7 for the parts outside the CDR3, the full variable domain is GAGVSQSPSNKVTEKGKDVELRCDPISGHTALYWYRQSLGQGLEFLIYFQGNSAPDKSGLPSDRFSAERTGGSVSTLTIQRTQQEDSAVYLCASSFGRGMSHEQYFGPGTRLTVT.

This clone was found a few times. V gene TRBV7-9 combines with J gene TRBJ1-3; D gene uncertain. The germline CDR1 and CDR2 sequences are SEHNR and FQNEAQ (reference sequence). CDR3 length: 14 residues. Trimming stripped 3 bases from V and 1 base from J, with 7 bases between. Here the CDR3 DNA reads TGTGCCAGCAGCTTCGGAGCTTCTGGAAACACCATATATTTT. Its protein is CASSFGASGNTIYF.

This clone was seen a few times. CDR3 nucleotides: TGCGCCAGCAGCCTTCGGACAGACGGCTACGAGCAGTACTTC. Its protein is CASSLRTDGYEQYF. The V gene is TRBV5-1, the J gene TRBJ2-7; D is perhaps TRBD1 (6 bases). The V gene lost 4 bases and the J gene lost 3 bases, with 14 bases spanning the gap. The CDR3 has 14 amino acids. CDR1 and CDR2 from the germline V gene are SGHRS and YFSETQ.

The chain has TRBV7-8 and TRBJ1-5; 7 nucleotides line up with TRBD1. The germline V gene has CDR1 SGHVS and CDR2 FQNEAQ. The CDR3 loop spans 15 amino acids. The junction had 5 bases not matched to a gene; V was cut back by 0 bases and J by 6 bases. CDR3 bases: TGTGCCAGCAGCTTAGCACAGGGGCCCAGTCAGCCCCAGCATTTT. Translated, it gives CASSLAQGPSQPQHF. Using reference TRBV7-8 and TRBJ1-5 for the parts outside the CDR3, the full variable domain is GAGVSQSPRYKVAKRGQDVALRCDPISGHVSLFWYQQALGQGPEFLTYFQNEAQLDKSGLPSDRFFAERPEGSVSTLKIQRTQQEDSAVYLCASSLAQGPSQPQHFGDGTRLSIL.

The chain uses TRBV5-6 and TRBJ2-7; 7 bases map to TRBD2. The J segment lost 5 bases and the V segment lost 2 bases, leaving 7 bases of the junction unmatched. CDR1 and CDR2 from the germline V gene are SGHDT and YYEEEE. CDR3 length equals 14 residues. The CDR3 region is CASSFWGGYDEQYF. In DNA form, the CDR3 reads TGTGCCAGCAGCTTTTGGGGAGGGTATGACGAGCAGTACTTC.

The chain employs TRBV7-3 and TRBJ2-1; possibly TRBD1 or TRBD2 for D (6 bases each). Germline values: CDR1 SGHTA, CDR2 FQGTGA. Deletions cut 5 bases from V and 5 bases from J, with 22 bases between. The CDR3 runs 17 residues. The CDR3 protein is CASSQPGAGRFNNEQFF. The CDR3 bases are TGTGCCAGCAGCCAGCCGGGGGCGGGACGGTTTAACAATGAGCAGTTCTTC.

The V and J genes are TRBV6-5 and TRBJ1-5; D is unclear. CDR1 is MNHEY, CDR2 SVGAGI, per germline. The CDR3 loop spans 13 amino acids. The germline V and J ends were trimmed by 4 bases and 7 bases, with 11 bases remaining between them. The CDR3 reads CASSSWEFQPQHF. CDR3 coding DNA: TGTGCCAGCAGTTCCTGGGAATTCCAGCCCCAGCATTTT.

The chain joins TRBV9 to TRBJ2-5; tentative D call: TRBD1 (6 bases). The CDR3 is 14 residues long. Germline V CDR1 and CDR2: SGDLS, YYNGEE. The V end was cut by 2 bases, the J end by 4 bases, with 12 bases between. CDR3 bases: TGTGCCAGCAGCGTGTCAGGGGTCCGAGAGACCCAGTACTTC. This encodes CASSVSGVRETQYF.

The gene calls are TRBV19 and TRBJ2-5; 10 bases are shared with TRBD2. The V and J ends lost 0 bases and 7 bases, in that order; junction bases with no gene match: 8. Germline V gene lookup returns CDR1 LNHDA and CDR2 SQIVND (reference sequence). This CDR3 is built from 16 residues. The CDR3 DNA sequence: TGTGCCAGTAGTATAGAAGCGGGAGGGCCCTTGCCGACCCAGTACTTC. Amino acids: CASSIEAGGPLPTQYF.

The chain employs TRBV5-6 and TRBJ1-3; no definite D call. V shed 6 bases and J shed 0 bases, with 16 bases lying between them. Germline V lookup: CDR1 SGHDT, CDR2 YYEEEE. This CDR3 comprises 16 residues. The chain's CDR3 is CASTQRWTDSGNTIYF. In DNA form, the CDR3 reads TGTGCCAGCACCCAAAGGTGGACGGACTCTGGAAACACCATATATTTT.

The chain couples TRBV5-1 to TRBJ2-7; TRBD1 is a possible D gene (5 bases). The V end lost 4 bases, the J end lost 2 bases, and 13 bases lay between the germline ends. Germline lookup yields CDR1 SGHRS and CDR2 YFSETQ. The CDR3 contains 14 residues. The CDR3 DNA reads TGCGCCAGCAGCCCAACGACAGCCCCCTACGAGCAGTACTTC. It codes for CASSPTTAPYEQYF.

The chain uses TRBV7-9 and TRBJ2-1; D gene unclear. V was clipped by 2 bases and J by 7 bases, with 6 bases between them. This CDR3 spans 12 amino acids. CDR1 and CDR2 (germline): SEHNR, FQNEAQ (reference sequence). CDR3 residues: CASSLYVNEQFF. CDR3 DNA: TGTGCCAGCAGCTTATACGTAAATGAGCAGTTCTTC.

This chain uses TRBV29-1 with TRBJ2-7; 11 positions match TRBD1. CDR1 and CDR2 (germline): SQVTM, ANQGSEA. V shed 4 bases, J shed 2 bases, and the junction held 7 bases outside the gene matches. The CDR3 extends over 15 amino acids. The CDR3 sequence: CSVGNPGQGAYEQYF. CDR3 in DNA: TGCAGCGTTGGAAATCCGGGACAGGGGGCCTACGAGCAGTACTTC.

The CDR3 nucleotides are TGTGCCAGCAGTTGGGGACAGCCGAACACTGAAGCTTTCTTT. Encoded protein: CASSWGQPNTEAFF. This chain joins TRBV6-5 and TRBJ1-1, with 7 bases matching TRBD1. Trimming removed 4 bases from V and 1 base from J; junction bases left unmatched: 3. Germline V gene data show CDR1 as MNHEY and CDR2 as SVGAGI. The length of the CDR3 is 14 residues.